Sequencing of this T cell receptor (beta chain) was carried out in a study of regulatory dendritic cells for organ transplantation. Findings and limits, study-wide: Memory T cells were less diverse than naive, with memory CD8+ most oligoclonal. Of resting T cell subsets, memory CD8+ had the most alloreactive clonotypes. Regulatory dendritic cells appeared to expand memory CD8+ clones less than mature ones.

Profiling relied on immunoSEQ multiplex PCR, and the TCRdb table lists in-frame clones only, not all of them. The sample consists of some 28,000 clones, roughly 80% of them appearing once. To note about this clone: The antigen is not known.

Memory T cells were CD45RO+, naive were CD45RA+, sorted by FACS. Trimming took 3 bases from V and 6 from J, leaving 8 bases between them. The CDR3 consists of 12 residues. In germline, CDR1 is KGHSH, CDR2 LQKENI. Sequencing input: naive CD4+ T cells from blood. As to subset: CD45RA+ naive T cells. The TCR comes from a human donor in good health. The V and J genes are TRBV18 and TRBJ1-2, with unresolved D. CDR3 region: CASSPGRDGYTF. For the CDR3, the DNA is TGTGCCAGCTCACCGGGTCGGGATGGCTACACCTTC.